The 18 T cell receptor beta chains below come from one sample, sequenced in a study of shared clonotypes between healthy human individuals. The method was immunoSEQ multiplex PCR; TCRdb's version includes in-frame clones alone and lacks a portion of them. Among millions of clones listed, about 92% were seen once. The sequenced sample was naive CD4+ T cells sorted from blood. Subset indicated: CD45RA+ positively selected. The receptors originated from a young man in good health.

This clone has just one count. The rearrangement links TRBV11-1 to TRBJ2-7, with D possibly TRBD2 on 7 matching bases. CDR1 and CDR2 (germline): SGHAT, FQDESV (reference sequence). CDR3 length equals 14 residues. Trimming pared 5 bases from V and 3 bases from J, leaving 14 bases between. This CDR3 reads CASSLGGAGYEQYF. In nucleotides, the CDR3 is TGTGCCAGCAGCCTGGGGGGGGCAGGCTACGAGCAGTACTTC.

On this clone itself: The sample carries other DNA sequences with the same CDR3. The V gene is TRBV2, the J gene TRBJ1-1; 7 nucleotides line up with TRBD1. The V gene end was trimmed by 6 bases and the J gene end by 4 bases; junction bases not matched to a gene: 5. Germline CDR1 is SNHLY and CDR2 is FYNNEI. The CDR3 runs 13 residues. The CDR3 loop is CASSPDRATEAFF. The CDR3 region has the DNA TGTGCCAGCAGCCCCGACAGGGCCACTGAAGCTTTCTTT.

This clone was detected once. The CDR3 DNA reads as TGCGCCAGCAGATCTGGGCAGAACTCTGGGGCCAACGTCCTGACTTTC. Residues: CASRSGQNSGANVLTF. The V gene is TRBV10-2, the J gene TRBJ2-6; D not resolved. V shed 6 bases and J shed 0 bases, with 12 bases lying between them. Germline CDR1 and CDR2: WSHSY and SAAADI. The CDR3 spans 16 residues.

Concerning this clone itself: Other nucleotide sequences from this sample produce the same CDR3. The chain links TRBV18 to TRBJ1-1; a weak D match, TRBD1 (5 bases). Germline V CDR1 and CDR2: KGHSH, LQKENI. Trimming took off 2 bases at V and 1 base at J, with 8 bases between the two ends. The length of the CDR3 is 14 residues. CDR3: CASSPGGGNTEAFF. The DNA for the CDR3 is TGTGCCAGCTCACCAGGGGGGGGGAACACTGAAGCTTTCTTT.

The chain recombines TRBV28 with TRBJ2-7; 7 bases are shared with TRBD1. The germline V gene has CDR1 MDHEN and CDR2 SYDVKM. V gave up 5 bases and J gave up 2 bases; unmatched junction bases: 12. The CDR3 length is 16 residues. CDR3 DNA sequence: TGTGCCAGCAGTCCGATTTTCGGGACAGCCCCCTACGAGCAGTACTTC. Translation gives CASSPIFGTAPYEQYF.

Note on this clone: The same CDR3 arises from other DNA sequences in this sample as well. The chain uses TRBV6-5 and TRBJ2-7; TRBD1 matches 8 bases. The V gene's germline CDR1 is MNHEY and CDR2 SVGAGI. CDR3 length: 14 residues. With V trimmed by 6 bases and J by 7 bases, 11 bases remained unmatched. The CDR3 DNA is TGTGCCAGCAGCCGAGGTGGACAGGGCGGGGAGCAGTACTTC. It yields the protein CASSRGGQGGEQYF.

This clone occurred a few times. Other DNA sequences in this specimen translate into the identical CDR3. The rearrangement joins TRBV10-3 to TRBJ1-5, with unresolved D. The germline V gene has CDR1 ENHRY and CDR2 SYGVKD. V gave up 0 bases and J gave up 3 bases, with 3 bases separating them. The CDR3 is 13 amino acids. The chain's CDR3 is CAISESANQPQHF. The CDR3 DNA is TGTGCCATCAGTGAGTCGGCCAATCAGCCCCAGCATTTT.

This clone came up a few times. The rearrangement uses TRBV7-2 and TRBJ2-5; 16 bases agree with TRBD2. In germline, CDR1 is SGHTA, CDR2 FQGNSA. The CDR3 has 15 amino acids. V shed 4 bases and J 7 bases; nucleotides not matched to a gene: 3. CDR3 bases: TGTGCCAGCAGCTCCGGGACTAGCGGGAGGGTGACCCAGTACTTC. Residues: CASSSGTSGRVTQYF.

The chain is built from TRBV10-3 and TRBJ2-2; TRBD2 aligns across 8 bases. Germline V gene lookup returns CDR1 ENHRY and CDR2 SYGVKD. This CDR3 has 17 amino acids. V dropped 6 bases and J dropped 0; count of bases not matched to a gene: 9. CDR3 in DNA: TGTGCCATCAGCGGAAGATCACTAGCGGCGAACACCGGGGAGCTGTTTTTT. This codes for CAISGRSLAANTGELFF.

The DNA of the CDR3 is TGTGCCAGCAGCGTAGGGGGGACAGGGGGCCGAGAGACCCAGTACTTC. It translates to CASSVGGTGGRETQYF. The rearrangement links TRBV9 to TRBJ2-5; TRBD1 aligns across 12 bases. This CDR3 has 16 amino acids. Germline assignment: CDR1 SGDLS and CDR2 YYNGEE. V trimming: 0 bases; J trimming: 4 bases; junction bases outside the gene matches: 4.

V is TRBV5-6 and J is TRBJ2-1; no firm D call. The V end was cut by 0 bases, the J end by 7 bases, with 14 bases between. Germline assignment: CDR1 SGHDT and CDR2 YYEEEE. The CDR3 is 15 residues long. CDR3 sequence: CASSLDMGLVNEQFF. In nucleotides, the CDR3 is TGTGCCAGCAGCTTGGATATGGGGTTAGTGAATGAGCAGTTCTTC.

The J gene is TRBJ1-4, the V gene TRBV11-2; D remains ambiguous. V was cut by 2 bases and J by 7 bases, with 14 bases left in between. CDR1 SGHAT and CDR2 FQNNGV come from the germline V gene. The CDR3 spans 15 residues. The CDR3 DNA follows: TGTGCCAGCAGCTTAACACGGACCGCCGTTGAAAAACTGTTTTTT. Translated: CASSLTRTAVEKLFF.

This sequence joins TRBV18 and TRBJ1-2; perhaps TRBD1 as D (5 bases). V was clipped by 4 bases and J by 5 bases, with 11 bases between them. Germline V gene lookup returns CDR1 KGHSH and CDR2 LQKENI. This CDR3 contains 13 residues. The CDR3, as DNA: TGTGCCAGCTCACTGCAGGGTCGGTATGGCTACACCTTC. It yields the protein CASSLQGRYGYTF. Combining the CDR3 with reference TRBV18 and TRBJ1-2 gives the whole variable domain NAGVMQNPRHLVRRRGQEARLRCSPMKGHSHVYWYRQLPEEGLKFMVYLQKENIIDESGMPKERFSAEFPKEGPSILRIQQVVRGDSAAYFCASSLQGRYGYTFGSGTRLTVV.

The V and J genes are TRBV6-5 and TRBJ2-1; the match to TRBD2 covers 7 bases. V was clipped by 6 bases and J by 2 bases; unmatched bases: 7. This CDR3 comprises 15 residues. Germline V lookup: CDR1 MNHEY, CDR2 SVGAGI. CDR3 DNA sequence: TGTGCCAGCAGGACCGCGGGAGCAACCTACAATGAGCAGTTCTTC. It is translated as CASRTAGATYNEQFF.

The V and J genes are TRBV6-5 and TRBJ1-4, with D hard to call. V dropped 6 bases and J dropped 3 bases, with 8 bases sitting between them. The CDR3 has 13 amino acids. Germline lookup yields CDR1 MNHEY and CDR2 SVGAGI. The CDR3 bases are TGTGCCAGCAGCTCTACTCCTAATGAAAAACTGTTTTTT. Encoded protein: CASSSTPNEKLFF.

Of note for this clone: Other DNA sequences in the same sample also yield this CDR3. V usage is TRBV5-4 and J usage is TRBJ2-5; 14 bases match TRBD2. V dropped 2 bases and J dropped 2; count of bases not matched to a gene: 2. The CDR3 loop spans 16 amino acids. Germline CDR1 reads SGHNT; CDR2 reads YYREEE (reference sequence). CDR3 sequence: CASSFGLAGGQETQYF. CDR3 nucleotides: TGTGCCAGCAGCTTTGGACTAGCGGGAGGACAAGAGACCCAGTACTTC. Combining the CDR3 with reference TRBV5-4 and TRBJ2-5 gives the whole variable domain ETGVTQSPTHLIKTRGQQVTLRCSSQSGHNTVSWYQQALGQGPQFIFQYYREEENGRGNFPPRFSGLQFPNYSSELNVNALELDDSALYLCASSFGLAGGQETQYFGPGTRLLVL.

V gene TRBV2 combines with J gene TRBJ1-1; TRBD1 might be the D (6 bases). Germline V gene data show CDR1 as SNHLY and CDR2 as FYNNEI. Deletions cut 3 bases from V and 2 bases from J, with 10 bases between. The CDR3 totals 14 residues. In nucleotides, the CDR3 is TGTGCCAGCAGTGATCACAGGGCAAACACTGAAGCTTTCTTT. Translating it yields CASSDHRANTEAFF. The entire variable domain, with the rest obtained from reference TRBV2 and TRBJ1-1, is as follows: EPEVTQTPSHQVTQMGQEVILRCVPISNHLYFYWYRQILGQKVEFLVSFYNNEISEKSEIFDDQFSVERPDGSNFTLKIRSTKLEDSAMYFCASSDHRANTEAFFGQGTRLTVV.

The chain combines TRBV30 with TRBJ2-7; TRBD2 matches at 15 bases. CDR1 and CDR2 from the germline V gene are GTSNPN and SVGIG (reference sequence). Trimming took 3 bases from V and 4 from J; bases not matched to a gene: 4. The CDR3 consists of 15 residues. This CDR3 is CAWSPGLAGGYEQYF. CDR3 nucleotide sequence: TGTGCCTGGAGCCCGGGACTAGCGGGAGGATACGAGCAGTACTTC.